Each of the 5 T cell receptor beta chains below was sequenced from the same sample in a study of blood T cell repertoires in COVID-19 (dated by TCRdb to about 2020). Libraries were built with the immunoSEQ multiplex PCR assay. This immuneACCESS table, as held by TCRdb, lists in-frame sequences with V and J called but not all clones. Of the missing ones, under half trace to an unresolved V gene in checked studies; the others have no known cause. This sample comprises some 150,000 clones, approximately 84% of them detected only once. About 5.1% of the sample comes from the top ten. Sequenced input: peripheral blood. The source of these receptors is a human donor in a cohort sampled during active COVID-19.

This chain connects TRBV20-1 to TRBJ1-2; 9 bases line up with TRBD1. The V segment lost 5 bases and the J segment 12 bases; nucleotides outside the gene matches: 7. This CDR3 is 11 amino acids long. CDR1 is DFQATT and CDR2 is SNEGSKA in the germline V gene (reference sequence). The CDR3 loop reads CSASWTGANTF. CDR3 coding DNA: TGCAGTGCTTCTTGGACAGGGGCTAACACCTTC.

The J gene is TRBJ1-1, the V gene TRBV19; D gene unclear. Germline V gives CDR1 LNHDA, CDR2 SQIVND (reference sequence). Trimming left V 3 bases short and J 4 bases short, with 15 bases between. The CDR3 covers 15 residues. The CDR3 is CASSIIAGVGTEAFF. DNA of the CDR3: TGTGCCAGTAGTATTATCGCCGGGGTGGGCACTGAAGCTTTCTTT.

The V gene is TRBV29-1, the J gene TRBJ2-1; TRBD2 matches at 12 bases. This CDR3 contains 16 residues. Per germline, CDR1 SQVTM and CDR2 ANQGSEA. After removal of 5 bases from V and 8 bases from J, the junction contained 13 bases not matched to a gene. The DNA of the CDR3 is TGCAGCGTTCGCTCCAGGCTCCTAGCGGGAGGGTATGAGCAGTTCTTC. It yields the protein CSVRSRLLAGGYEQFF.

J is TRBJ2-4 and V is TRBV18; 7 nucleotides line up with TRBD1. This CDR3 region has 15 residues. Trimming at V came to 6 bases and at J to 6 bases, leaving 11 bases not matched to a gene. Germline V gene sequence: CDR1 KGHSH, CDR2 LQKENI. CDR3 amino acids: CASSRKQGIGNIQYF. DNA of the CDR3: TGTGCCAGCTCTCGAAAACAGGGGATCGGAAACATTCAGTACTTC.

The V and J genes are TRBV5-1 and TRBJ1-3, with unresolved D. This CDR3 is built from 14 residues. V was clipped by 5 bases and J by 0 bases, with 9 bases between them. CDR1 SGHRS and CDR2 YFSETQ come from the germline V gene. CDR3 loop: CASSLQSSGNTIYF. For the CDR3, the DNA is TGCGCCAGCAGTCTACAGAGCTCTGGAAACACCATATATTTT.